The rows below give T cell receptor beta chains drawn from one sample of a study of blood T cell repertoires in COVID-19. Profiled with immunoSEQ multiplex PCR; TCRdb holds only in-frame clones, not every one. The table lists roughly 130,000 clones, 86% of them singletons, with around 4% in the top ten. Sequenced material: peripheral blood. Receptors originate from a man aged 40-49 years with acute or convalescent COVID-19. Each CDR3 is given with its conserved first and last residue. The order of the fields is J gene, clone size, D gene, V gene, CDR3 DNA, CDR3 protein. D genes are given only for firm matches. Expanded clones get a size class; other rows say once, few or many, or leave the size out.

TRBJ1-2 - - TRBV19 TGTGCCAGTAGTATTACGTCGGACTATGGCTACACCTTC CASSITSDYGYTF
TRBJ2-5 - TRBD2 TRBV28 TGTGCCAGCAGTTCTCGGACTAGCGGGAACCAAGAGACCCAGTACTTC CASSSRTSGNQETQYF
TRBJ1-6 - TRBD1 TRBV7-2 TGTGCCAGCAGCTTAGCAGACAGGGGTCGGCCACCCCTCCACTTT CASSLADRGRPPLHF
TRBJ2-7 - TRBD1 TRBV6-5 TGTGCCAGCAATTCCGGGACAGGGAACGAGCAGTACTTC CASNSGTGNEQYF
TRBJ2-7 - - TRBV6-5 TGTGCCAGCAGTTACTCGAGGGGCGGGAACCCCTACGAGCAGTACTTC CASSYSRGGNPYEQYF
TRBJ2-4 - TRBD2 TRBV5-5 TGTGCCAGCAGCCGGGGACTAGCGGGGGGTGGGGCCAAAAACATTCAGTACTTC CASSRGLAGGGAKNIQYF
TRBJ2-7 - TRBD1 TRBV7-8 TGTGCCAGCAGCTCTACACCGGGACAGGGGGCGGTAATCACCTACGAGCAGTACTTC CASSSTPGQGAVITYEQYF
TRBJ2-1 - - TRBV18 TGTGCCAGCTCACCGAACGCGGCGGACAATGAGCAGTTCTTC CASSPNAADNEQFF
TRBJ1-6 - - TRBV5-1 TGCGCCAGCAGCTTTGGGGGGGTACCGGGACTGCCTAATTCACCCCTCCACTTT CASSFGGVPGLPNSPLHF
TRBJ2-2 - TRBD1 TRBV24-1 TGTGCCACCAGTGACTGGGGGACAGGGGCTACCGGGGAGCTGTTTTTT CATSDWGTGATGELFF
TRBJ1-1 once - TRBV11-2 TGTGCCAGCAGCATACAGGGATCCAACACTGAAGCTTTCTTT CASSIQGSNTEAFF
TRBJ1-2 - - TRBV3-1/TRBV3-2 TGTGCCAGCAGCCCCAGACAGCCCGGCCACTATGGCTACACCTTC CASSPRQPGHYGYTF
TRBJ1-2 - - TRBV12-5 TGTGCTAGTGGCGTTGGCAGGTCCTATGGCTACACCTTC CASGVGRSYGYTF
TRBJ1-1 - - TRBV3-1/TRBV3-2 TGTGCCAGCAGCCAGGGGCAGGGCAAAGGGGAAGCTTTCTTT CASSQGQGKGEAFF
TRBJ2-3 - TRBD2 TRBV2 TGTGCCAGCAGTCGACTAGCGGGAACCACAGATACGCAGTATTTT CASSRLAGTTDTQYF
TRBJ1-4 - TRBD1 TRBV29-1 TGCAGCGGGGCCAGGGGGCCTAATGAAAAACTGTTTTTT CSGARGPNEKLFF
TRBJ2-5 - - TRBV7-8 TGTGCCAGCAGCCCTCCGGGAGAGACCCAGTACTTC CASSPPGETQYF
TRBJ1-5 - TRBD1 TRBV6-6 TGTGCCAGCAGTTACCGACAGGGGCCTCGCAATCAGCCCCAGCATTTT CASSYRQGPRNQPQHF
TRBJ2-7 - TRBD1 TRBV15 TGTGCCACCAGCCGAAGACAGGGGTACGAGCAGTACTTC CATSRRQGYEQYF
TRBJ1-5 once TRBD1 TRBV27 TGTGCCAGCAGTAAACAGGGGCGGAACAATCAGCCCCAGCATTTT CASSKQGRNNQPQHF
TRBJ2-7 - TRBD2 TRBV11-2 TGTGCCAGCAGCAAGTATGACCCGGGACTAGGCTCCTACGAGCAGTACTTC CASSKYDPGLGSYEQYF
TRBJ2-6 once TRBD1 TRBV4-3 TGCGCCAGCAGCCAAGATACCGGGACAGGCTATGCTGGGGCCAACGTCCTGACTTTC CASSQDTGTGYAGANVLTF
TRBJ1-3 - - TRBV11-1 TGTGCCAGCAGCTCGACAGGACGCTCTGGAAACACCATATATTTT CASSSTGRSGNTIYF
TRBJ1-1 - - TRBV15 TGTGCCACCAGCAGAGATAATCGAGGGACTGAAGCTTTCTTT CATSRDNRGTEAFF
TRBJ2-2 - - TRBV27 TGTGCCAGCAGCCCGTCGGGGATTGGGACCGGGGAGCTGTTTTTT CASSPSGIGTGELFF
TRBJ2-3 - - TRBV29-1 TGCAGCGTTGGAGGGAGCCTCGCAGATACGCAGTATTTT CSVGGSLADTQYF
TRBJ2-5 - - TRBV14 TGTGCCAGCAGCCAATCCACTAGATTACAAGAGACCCAGTACTTC CASSQSTRLQETQYF
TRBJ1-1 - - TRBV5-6 TGTGCCAGCAGCTTGCAGGGGAGCACTGAAGCTTTCTTT CASSLQGSTEAFF
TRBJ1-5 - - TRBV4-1 TGCGCCAGCAGCCCGCAGGAAAGGAATCAGCCCCAGCATTTT CASSPQERNQPQHF
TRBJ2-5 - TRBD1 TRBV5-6 TGTGCCAGCAGCTTGGCAGGGACAGGGACGCAAGAGACCCAGTACTTC CASSLAGTGTQETQYF
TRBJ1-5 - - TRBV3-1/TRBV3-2 TGTGCCAGCAGCCAGGACACGAATCAGCCCCAGCATTTT CASSQDTNQPQHF
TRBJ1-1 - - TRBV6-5 TGTGCCAGCAAGGTTCCAGGTTCGAACACTGAAGCTTTCTTT CASKVPGSNTEAFF
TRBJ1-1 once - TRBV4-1 TGCGCCAGCAGCCAAGGGGGGGGAAGAGGAGCTTTCTTT CASSQGGGRGAFF
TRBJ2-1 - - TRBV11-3 TGTGCCAGCAGCTTAGGGGGGGGCGCCGAAGACAATGAGCAGTTCTTC CASSLGGGAEDNEQFF
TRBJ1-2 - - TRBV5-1 TGCGCCAGCAGCCGCACGACTGCTGCTAACTATGGCTACACCTTC CASSRTTAANYGYTF
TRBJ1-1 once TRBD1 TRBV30 TGTGCCTGGAGTATCCAGGGGGCGCTCACTGAAGCTTTCTTT CAWSIQGALTEAFF
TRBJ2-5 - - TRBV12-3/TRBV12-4 TGTGCCACCAGTGGACAGACCCAAGAGACCCAGTACTTC CATSGQTQETQYF
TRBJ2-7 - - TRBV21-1 TGTGCCAGCAGCCCCAATCGGGACAGTGAATCTTTCGAGCAGTACTTC CASSPNRDSESFEQYF
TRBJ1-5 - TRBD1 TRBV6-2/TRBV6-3 TGTGCCAGCAGTTACGTGGGACAGGGCTGGCAGCCCCAGCATTTT CASSYVGQGWQPQHF
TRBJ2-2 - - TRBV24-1 TGTGCCACCAGTGATCTCAGAAACACCGGGGAGCTGTTTTTT CATSDLRNTGELFF